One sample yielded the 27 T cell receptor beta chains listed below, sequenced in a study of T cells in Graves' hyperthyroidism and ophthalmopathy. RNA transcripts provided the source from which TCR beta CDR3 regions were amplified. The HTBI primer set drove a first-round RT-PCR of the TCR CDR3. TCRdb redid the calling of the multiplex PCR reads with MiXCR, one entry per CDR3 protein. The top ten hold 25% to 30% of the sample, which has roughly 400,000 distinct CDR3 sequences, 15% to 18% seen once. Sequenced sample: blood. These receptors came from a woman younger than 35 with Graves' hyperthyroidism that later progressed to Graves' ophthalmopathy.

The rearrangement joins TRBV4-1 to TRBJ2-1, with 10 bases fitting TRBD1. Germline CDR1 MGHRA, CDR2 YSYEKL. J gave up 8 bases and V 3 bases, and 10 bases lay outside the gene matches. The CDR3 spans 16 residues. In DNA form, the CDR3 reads TGCGCCAGCAGCCAGCCAACCAGGGGACAGGGGCATGAGCAGTTCTTC. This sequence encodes CASSQPTRGQGHEQFF.

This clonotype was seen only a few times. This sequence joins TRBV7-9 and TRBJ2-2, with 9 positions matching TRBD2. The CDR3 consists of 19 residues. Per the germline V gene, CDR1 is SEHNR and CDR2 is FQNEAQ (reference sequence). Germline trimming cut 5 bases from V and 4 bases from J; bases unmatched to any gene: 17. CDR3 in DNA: TGTGCCAGCAGCCCGCAGAAGGGGCTAGCGGGAATGGGCACCGGGGAGCTGTTTTTT. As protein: CASSPQKGLAGMGTGELFF.

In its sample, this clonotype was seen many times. The CDR3 region has the DNA TGTGCCAGCAGCCCCTGGACAGGGAGCTACAATGAGCAGTTCTTC. Its translation is CASSPWTGSYNEQFF. The rearrangement links TRBV11-2 to TRBJ2-1; 8 bases are a match to TRBD1. The CDR3 loop spans 15 amino acids. V was pared by 5 bases and J by 3 bases, with 6 bases of the junction left unmatched. Germline V gene lookup returns CDR1 SGHAT and CDR2 FQNNGV. Together with reference TRBV11-2 and TRBJ2-1, the CDR3 gives the full variable domain: EAGVAQSPRYKIIEKRQSVAFWCNPISGHATLYWYQQILGQGPKLLIQFQNNGVVDDSQLPKDRFSAERLKGVDSTLKIQPAKLEDSAVYLCASSPWTGSYNEQFFGPGTRLTVL.

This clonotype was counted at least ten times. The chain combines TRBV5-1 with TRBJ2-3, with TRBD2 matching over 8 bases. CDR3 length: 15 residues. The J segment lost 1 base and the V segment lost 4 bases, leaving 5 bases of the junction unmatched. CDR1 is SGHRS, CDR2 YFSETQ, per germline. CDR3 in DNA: TGCGCCAGCAGCACCCAAGCGGGAGGCACAGATACGCAGTATTTT. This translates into CASSTQAGGTDTQYF.

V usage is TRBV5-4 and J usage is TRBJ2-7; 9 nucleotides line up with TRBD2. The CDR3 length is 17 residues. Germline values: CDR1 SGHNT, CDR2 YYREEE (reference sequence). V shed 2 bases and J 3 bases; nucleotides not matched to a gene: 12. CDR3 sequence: CASSFRLADPGDYEQYF. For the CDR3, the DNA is TGTGCCAGCAGCTTTAGACTAGCGGACCCAGGGGACTACGAGCAGTACTTC.

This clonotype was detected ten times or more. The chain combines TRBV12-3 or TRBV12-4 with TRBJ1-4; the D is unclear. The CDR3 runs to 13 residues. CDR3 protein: CDVGGSPNEKLFF. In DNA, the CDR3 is TGTGATGTGGGCGGCAGCCCGAATGAAAAACTGTTTTTT.

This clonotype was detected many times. The chain's CDR3 is CASSPFWDIWDMNTEAFF. The CDR3 nucleotides are TGTGCCAGCAGCCCTTTTTGGGATATTTGGGACATGAACACTGAAGCTTTCTTT. This chain uses TRBV7-9 with TRBJ1-1, with D tentatively TRBD1 (6 bases). The germline gives CDR1 SEHNR, CDR2 FQNEAQ (reference sequence). The V end lost 5 bases, the J end lost 0 bases, and 22 bases lay between the germline ends. The CDR3 runs to 18 residues.

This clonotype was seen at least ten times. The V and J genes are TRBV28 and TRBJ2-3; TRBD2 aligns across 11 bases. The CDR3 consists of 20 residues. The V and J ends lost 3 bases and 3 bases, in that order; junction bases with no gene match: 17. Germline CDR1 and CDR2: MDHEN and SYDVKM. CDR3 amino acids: CASSFPLAGVITGSTDTQYF. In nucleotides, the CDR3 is TGTGCCAGCAGTTTCCCACTAGCGGGAGTGATCACAGGAAGTACAGATACGCAGTATTTT. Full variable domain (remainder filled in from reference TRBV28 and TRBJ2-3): DVKVTQSSRYLVKRTGEKVFLECVQDMDHENMFWYRQDPGLGLRLIYFSYDVKMKEKGDIPEGYSVSREKKERFSLILESASTNQTSMYLCASSFPLAGVITGSTDTQYFGPGTRLTVL.

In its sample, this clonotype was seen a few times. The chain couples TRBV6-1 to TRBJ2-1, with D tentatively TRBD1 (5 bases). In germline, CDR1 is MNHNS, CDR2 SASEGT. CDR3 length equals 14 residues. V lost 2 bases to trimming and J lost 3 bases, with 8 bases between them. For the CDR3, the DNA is TGTGCCAGCAGTGAATCGACAGACTACAATGAGCAGTTCTTC. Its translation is CASSESTDYNEQFF.

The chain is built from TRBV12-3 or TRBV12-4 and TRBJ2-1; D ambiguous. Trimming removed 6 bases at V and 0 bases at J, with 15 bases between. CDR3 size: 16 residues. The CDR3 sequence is CASSPDVWSSYNEQFF. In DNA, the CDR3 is TGTGCCAGCAGCCCGGACGTTTGGAGCTCCTACAATGAGCAGTTCTTC.

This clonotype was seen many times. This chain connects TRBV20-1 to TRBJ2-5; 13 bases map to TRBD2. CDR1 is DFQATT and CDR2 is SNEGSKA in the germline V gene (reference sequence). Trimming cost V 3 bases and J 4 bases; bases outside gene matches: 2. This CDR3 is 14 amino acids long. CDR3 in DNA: TGCAGTGCTAGGGGACTAGCGGGACGAGAGACCCAGTACTTC. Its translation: CSARGLAGRETQYF.

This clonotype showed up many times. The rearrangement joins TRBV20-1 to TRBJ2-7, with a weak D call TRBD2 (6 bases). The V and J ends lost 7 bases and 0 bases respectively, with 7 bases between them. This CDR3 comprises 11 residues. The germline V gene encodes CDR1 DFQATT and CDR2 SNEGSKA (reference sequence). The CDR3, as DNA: TGCAGTGTGGAGGGCTCCTACGAGCAGTACTTC. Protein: CSVEGSYEQYF.

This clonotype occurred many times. This CDR3 reads CASSLSLAGGNEQFF. In nucleotides, the CDR3 is TGCGCCAGCAGCTTGAGTCTAGCGGGAGGCAATGAGCAGTTCTTC. This chain connects TRBV5-1 to TRBJ2-1, with TRBD2 matching over 11 bases. CDR1 is SGHRS, CDR2 YFSETQ, per germline. The CDR3 loop spans 15 amino acids. V gave up 1 base and J gave up 6 bases; unmatched junction bases: 3.

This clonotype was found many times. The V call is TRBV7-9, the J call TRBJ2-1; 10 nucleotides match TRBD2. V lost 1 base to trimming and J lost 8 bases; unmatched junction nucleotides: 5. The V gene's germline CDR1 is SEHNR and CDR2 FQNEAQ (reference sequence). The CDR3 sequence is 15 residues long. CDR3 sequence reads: CASSLESGRVHEQFF. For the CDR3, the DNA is TGTGCCAGCAGCTTAGAAAGCGGGAGGGTACATGAGCAGTTCTTC.

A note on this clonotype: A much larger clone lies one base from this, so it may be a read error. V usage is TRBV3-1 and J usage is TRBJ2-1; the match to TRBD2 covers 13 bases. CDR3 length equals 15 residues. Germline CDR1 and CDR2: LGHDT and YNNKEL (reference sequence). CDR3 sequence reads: CASNQLAGGNNEQFF. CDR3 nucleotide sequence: TGTGCCAGCAACCAACTAGCGGGAGGGAACAATGAGCAGTTCTTC.

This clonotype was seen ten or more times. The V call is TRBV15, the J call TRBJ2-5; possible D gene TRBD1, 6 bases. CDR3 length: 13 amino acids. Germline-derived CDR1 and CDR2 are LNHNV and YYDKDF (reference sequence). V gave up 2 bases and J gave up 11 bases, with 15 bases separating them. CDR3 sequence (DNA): TGTGCCACCAGCAGAACCGGACAGCTCCCACAGTACTTC. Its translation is CATSRTGQLPQYF.

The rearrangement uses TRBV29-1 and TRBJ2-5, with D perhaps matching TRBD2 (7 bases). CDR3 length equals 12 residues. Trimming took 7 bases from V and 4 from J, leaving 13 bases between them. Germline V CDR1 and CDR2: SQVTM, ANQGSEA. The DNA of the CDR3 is TGCAGCGCTGAGGGGGGGGGAGAGACCCAGTACTTC. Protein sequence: CSAEGGGETQYF.

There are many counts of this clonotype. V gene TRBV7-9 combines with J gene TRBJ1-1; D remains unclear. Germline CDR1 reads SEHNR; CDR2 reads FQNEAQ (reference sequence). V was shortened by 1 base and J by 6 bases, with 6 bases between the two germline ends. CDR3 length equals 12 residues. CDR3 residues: CASSLVPPEAFF. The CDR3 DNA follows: TGTGCCAGCAGCTTAGTCCCACCTGAAGCTTTCTTT.

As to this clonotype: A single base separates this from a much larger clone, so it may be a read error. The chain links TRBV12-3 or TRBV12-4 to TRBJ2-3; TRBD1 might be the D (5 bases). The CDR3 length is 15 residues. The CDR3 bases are TGTGCCGGCAGTTTAATAACAGGCGGTCCAGATACGCAGTATTTT. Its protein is CAGSLITGGPDTQYF.

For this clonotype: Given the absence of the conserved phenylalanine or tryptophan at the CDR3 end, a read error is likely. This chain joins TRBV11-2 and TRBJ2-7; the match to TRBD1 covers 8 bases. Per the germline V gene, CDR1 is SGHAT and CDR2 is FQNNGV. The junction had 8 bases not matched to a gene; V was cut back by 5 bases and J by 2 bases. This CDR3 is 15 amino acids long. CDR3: CASSHFPGGPYEQYL. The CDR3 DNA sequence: TGTGCCAGCAGCCACTTTCCAGGGGGCCCCTACGAGCAGTACCTC.

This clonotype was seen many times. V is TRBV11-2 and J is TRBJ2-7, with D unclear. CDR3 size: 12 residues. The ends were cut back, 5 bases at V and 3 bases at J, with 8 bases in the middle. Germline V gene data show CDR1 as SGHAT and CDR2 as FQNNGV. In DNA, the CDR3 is TGTGCCAGCAGCCGTTACCACTACGAGCAGTACTTC. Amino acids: CASSRYHYEQYF.

CDR3 sequence (DNA): TGTGCCAGCAGTGAGTGGAGCAATCAGCCCCAGCATTTT. Translation: CASSEWSNQPQHF. The chain is built from TRBV6-1 and TRBJ1-5; D gene uncertain. CDR3 length equals 13 residues. Germline CDR1 and CDR2: MNHNS and SASEGT. Between the trimmed V and J ends, which lost 3 bases and 1 base, there was a span of 4 bases.

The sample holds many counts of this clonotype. This CDR3 reads CAISESPGQGEKLFF. Written as DNA, the CDR3 is TGTGCCATCAGTGAGTCTCCGGGACAAGGGGAAAAACTGTTTTTT. The chain has TRBV10-3 and TRBJ1-4; weak D call: TRBD1 (6 bases). This CDR3 has 15 residues. The ends were cut back, 0 bases at V and 8 bases at J, with 13 bases in the middle. Germline V lookup: CDR1 ENHRY, CDR2 SYGVKD.

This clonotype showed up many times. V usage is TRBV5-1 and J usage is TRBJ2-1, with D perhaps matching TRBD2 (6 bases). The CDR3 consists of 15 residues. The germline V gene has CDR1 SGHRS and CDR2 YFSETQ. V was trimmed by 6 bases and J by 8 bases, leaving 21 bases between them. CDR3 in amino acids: CASTATSIQFDEQFF. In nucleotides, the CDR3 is TGCGCCAGCACGGCCACTAGCATCCAATTTGATGAGCAGTTCTTC.

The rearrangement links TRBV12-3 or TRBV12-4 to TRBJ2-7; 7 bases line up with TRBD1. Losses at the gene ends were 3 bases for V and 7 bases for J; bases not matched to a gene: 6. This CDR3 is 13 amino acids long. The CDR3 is CASSFGTAQEQYF. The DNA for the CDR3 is TGTGCCAGCAGTTTCGGGACAGCACAAGAGCAGTACTTC.

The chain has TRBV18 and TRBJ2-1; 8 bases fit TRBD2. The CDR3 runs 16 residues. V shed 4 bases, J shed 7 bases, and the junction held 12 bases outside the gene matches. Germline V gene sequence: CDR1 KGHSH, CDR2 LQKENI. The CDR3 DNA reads TGTGCCAGCTCACTCACTAGCGGAGGCCAGGGGAATGAGCAGTTCTTC. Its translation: CASSLTSGGQGNEQFF.

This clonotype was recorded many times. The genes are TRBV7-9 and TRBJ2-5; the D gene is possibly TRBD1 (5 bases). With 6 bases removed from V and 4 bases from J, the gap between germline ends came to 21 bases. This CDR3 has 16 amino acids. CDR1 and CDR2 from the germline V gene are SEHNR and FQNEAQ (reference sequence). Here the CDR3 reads CASREIRGYRPETQYF. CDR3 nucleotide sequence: TGTGCCAGCAGGGAAATAAGGGGATATCGGCCAGAGACCCAGTACTTC.